The 6 T cell receptor beta chains in this list originate from one sample, sequenced in a study of blood T cell repertoires in COVID-19. The data were produced by immunoSEQ multiplex PCR, yet TCRdb's version contains in-frame clones alone and is incomplete. Among around 220,000 clones, about 80% were seen once, and the ten largest hold more than 4.5%. Sequencing input: peripheral blood. The receptors were gathered from a woman of 80 years or more with active or convalescent COVID-19.

In this sample, this clone turned up once. The V gene is TRBV6-6, the J gene TRBJ2-1; 9 bases line up with TRBD2. Germline V gene data show CDR1 as MNHNY and CDR2 as SVGAGI (reference sequence). This CDR3 comprises 15 residues. V lost 10 bases to trimming and J lost 5 bases; unmatched junction nucleotides: 12. The CDR3 DNA is TGTGCCATCTCGGGGGGGACTAGCAAGGACAATGAGCAGTTCTTC. As protein: CAISGGTSKDNEQFF.

The chain uses TRBV29-1 and TRBJ1-1; D is uncertain. V lost 6 bases and J 1 base, leaving 3 bases between the germline ends. The CDR3 spans 10 residues. Germline V gene data show CDR1 as SQVTM and CDR2 as ANQGSEA. CDR3 nucleotide sequence: TGCAGCGTCCAGAACACTGAAGCTTTCTTT. Its translation is CSVQNTEAFF.

The J gene is TRBJ1-4, the V gene TRBV5-5; possibly TRBD1 for D (6 bases). The CDR3 has 15 amino acids. The V and J ends lost 4 bases and 4 bases respectively, with 14 bases between them. CDR1 is SGHKS, CDR2 YYEKEE, per germline (reference sequence). The CDR3, as DNA: TGTGCCAGCAGCCGGTGGACAGTTTTTAATGAAAAACTGTTTTTT. Translation: CASSRWTVFNEKLFF.

This clone was counted once. The chain is built from TRBV15 and TRBJ1-6, with D maybe TRBD1 (5 bases). Germline-derived CDR1 and CDR2 are LNHNV and YYDKDF (reference sequence). This CDR3 has 15 amino acids. V lost 0 bases, J lost 6 bases, and 9 bases lay in between. The chain's CDR3 is CATSRERGLNSPLHF. CDR3 nucleotide sequence: TGTGCCACCAGCAGAGAGCGGGGACTTAATTCACCCCTCCACTTT.

This chain joins TRBV19 and TRBJ1-2, with D unclear. The CDR3 sequence is 13 residues long. CDR1 and CDR2 (germline): LNHDA, SQIVND (reference sequence). V lost 2 bases and J 6 bases, leaving 10 bases between the germline ends. The CDR3 sequence: CASSIWEENGYTF. The CDR3 DNA follows: TGTGCCAGTAGTATATGGGAGGAAAATGGCTACACCTTC.

The chain uses TRBV6-1 and TRBJ1-6; 7 bases map to TRBD1. CDR3 length: 17 amino acids. With 0 bases clipped from V and 4 bases from J, the junction kept 6 bases outside the gene matches. CDR1 and CDR2 from the germline V gene are MNHNS and SASEGT. The CDR3 sequence: CASSEARGTAYNSPLHF. The CDR3 region has the DNA TGTGCCAGCAGTGAAGCAAGGGGGACAGCTTATAATTCACCCCTCCACTTT.